A single sample gave rise to the 22 T cell receptor beta chains below, sequenced in a study of tumor and adjacent non-tumor tissue in lung cancer. The library came from three nested PCR rounds adapted from ARM-PCR protocols. A single record per CDR3 protein comes from TCRdb applying MiXCR to the multiplex PCR reads. There are more than 85,000 distinct CDR3 sequences in the sample; roughly 60% occur only once, and roughly 19% lies in the top ten. No cell sorting was done before RNA was extracted from the tissue. This non-tumor lung sample came from over 3 cm beyond the tumor edge. The specimen sequenced was distant non-tumor lung tissue. The receptor source for this set is a man younger than 45 with non-small cell lung cancer.

This clonotype was seen once. An end of the junction does not agree with germline; a read error may underlie this. This chain links TRBV29-1 with TRBJ1-4; D possibly corresponds to TRBD1 (6 bases). The germline V gene has CDR1 SQVTM and CDR2 ANQGSEA. CDR3 length: 14 residues. The DNA of the CDR3 is TGCAGCGTTGACCCTGGGACATGGGTTGAAAAACTCTTTTTT. Protein product: CSVDPGTWVEKLFF.

There are a few counts of this clonotype. Its ends do not fully match the called genes, so a read error is possible. The rearrangement uses TRBV6-2 or TRBV6-3 and TRBJ2-5; perhaps TRBD1 as D (6 bases). Germline-derived CDR1 and CDR2 are MNHEY and SVGEGT. This CDR3 has 14 residues. The CDR3 sequence is CASSYAWGREAQYF. The CDR3 bases are TGTGCCAGCAGTTACGCTTGGGGGCGAGAGGCCCAGTACTTC.

This chain uses TRBV29-1 with TRBJ2-7; D is possibly TRBD2 (6 bases). Trimming cost V 3 bases and J 9 bases, with 15 bases left between them. This CDR3 spans 12 amino acids. CDR1 is SQVTM, CDR2 ANQGSEA, per germline. The CDR3 loop reads CSVEVSGVGQYF. The CDR3 nucleotides read TGCAGCGTTGAGGTTAGCGGTGTGGGGCAGTACTTC.

This clonotype was observed many times. The V gene is TRBV12-3 or TRBV12-4, the J gene TRBJ2-1; D is perhaps TRBD1 (5 bases). The V gene lost 4 bases and the J gene lost 0 bases, with 10 bases spanning the gap. The CDR3 has 15 residues. CDR3 in DNA: TGTGCCAGCAGTTCCCAGGGATCCTCCTACAATGAGCAGTTCTTC. Translated, it gives CASSSQGSSYNEQFF.

The rearrangement links TRBV29-1 to TRBJ2-3; 11 bases fit TRBD1. V lost 6 bases and J lost 0; bases outside the gene matches: 11. The CDR3 sequence is 17 residues long. The germline V gene encodes CDR1 SQVTM and CDR2 ANQGSEA. The CDR3 here is CSVAPTGQGASTDTQYF. In DNA form, the CDR3 reads TGCAGCGTCGCTCCTACCGGACAGGGGGCCAGCACAGATACGCAGTATTTT.

This clonotype was observed at least ten times. The chain recombines TRBV12-3 or TRBV12-4 with TRBJ2-1; tentative D call: TRBD2 (6 bases). Deletions cut 3 bases from V and 9 bases from J, with 15 bases between. The CDR3 has 14 amino acids. CDR3 DNA: TGTGCCAGCAGTTTTTTGTCAGGGAGGCGTGAGCAGTTCTTC. Residues: CASSFLSGRREQFF.

In its sample, this clonotype was seen many times. The chain is built from TRBV28 and TRBJ2-5, with 8 positions matching TRBD2. Trimming cost V 2 bases and J 6 bases; bases outside gene matches: 2. Germline CDR1 is MDHEN and CDR2 is SYDVKM. There are 13 residues in the CDR3. The CDR3 DNA reads TGTGCCAGCAGTTTAGCGGGAGGAAAGACCCAGTACTTC. The encoded protein is CASSLAGGKTQYF. The complete variable domain, with remaining parts taken from reference TRBV28 and TRBJ2-5, reads DVKVTQSSRYLVKRTGEKVFLECVQDMDHENMFWYRQDPGLGLRLIYFSYDVKMKEKGDIPEGYSVSREKKERFSLILESASTNQTSMYLCASSLAGGKTQYFGPGTRLLVL.

This clonotype came up a few times. A much larger clone differs from this one at a single base, so this may be a read error. J is TRBJ2-7 and V is TRBV12-3 or TRBV12-4, with TRBD1 identical over 10 bases. This CDR3 contains 14 residues. This chain's CDR3 is CVSRPGTGAYEQYF. The CDR3 DNA is TGTGTCAGCAGACCCGGGACAGGGGCTTACGAGCAGTACTTC.

About this clonotype: Given the absence of the conserved phenylalanine or tryptophan at the CDR3 end, a read error is likely. J is TRBJ2-1 and V is TRBV20-1; 7 positions match TRBD2. V shed 6 bases, J shed 5 bases, and the junction held 4 bases outside the gene matches. CDR3 length: 12 residues. CDR1 and CDR2 from the germline V gene are DFQATT and SNEGSKA (reference sequence). CDR3 protein: CSASGLDNEQFL. The CDR3 DNA reads TGCAGTGCAAGTGGACTAGACAATGAGCAGTTCCTC.

Only one count was recorded for this clonotype. Since a much larger clone is just one base distant, this may be a read error. The CDR3 region is CASSLDYPSTDTQYF. DNA for the CDR3: TGCGCCAGCAGCTTGGATTACCCTAGCACAGATACGCAGTATTTT. V usage is TRBV5-1 and J usage is TRBJ2-3; D is unclear. Germline CDR1 and CDR2: SGHRS and YFSETQ. The ends were cut back, 0 bases at V and 0 bases at J, with 8 bases in the middle. This CDR3 has 15 residues. Full variable domain (missing parts from reference TRBV5-1 and TRBJ2-3): KAGVTQTPRYLIKTRGQQVTLSCSPISGHRSVSWYQQTPGQGLQFLFEYFSETQRNKGNFPGRFSGRQFSNSRSEMNVSTLELGDSALYLCASSLDYPSTDTQYFGPGTRLTVL.

This clonotype was picked up many times. CDR3: CASSQDTYRGNEKLFF. The CDR3 DNA reads as TGCGCCAGCAGCCAAGATACATACAGGGGAAATGAAAAACTGTTTTTT. J is TRBJ1-4 and V is TRBV4-1; 7 bases align to TRBD1. V was clipped by 0 bases and J by 5 bases; unmatched bases: 6. CDR3 length: 16 amino acids. Germline CDR1 MGHRA, CDR2 YSYEKL.

As for this clonotype: Since no conserved phenylalanine or tryptophan closes the CDR3, a read error is the likely cause. This chain links TRBV18 with TRBJ2-1, with D hard to call. Germline assignment: CDR1 KGHSH and CDR2 LQKENI. The CDR3 loop spans 13 amino acids. V was shortened by 2 bases and J by 4 bases, with 6 bases between the two germline ends. CDR3 coding DNA: TGTGCCAGCTCACCAAACCAGTACAATGAGCAGTTCCTC. Protein product: CASSPNQYNEQFL.

On this clonotype itself: An end of the junction differs from the germline gene, which may be a read error. The chain links TRBV11-2 to TRBJ2-3; maybe TRBD1 (8 bases). The CDR3 contains 16 residues. Germline CDR1 SGHAT, CDR2 FQNNGV. CDR3 loop: CASSLTTGAGADTRYF. CDR3 DNA sequence: TGTGCCAGCAGCTTGACGACAGGGGCGGGGGCAGATACGCGGTATTTT.

At least ten counts were recorded for this clonotype. The rearrangement uses TRBV20-1 and TRBJ2-7; TRBD2 is a possible D gene (5 bases). CDR1 is DFQATT, CDR2 SNEGSKA, per germline (reference sequence). The germline V and J ends were trimmed by 1 base and 2 bases, with 12 bases remaining between them. CDR3 length: 14 amino acids. CDR3 DNA: TGCAGTGCTAGAGTACCCGGACTCGCCTACGAGCAGTACTTC. Translation: CSARVPGLAYEQYF.

This clonotype was counted a single time. The junction does not match germline at one end; this may be a read error. The V and J genes are TRBV4-1 and TRBJ1-4; possibly TRBD1 for D (5 bases). The CDR3 totals 17 residues. Germline V gene sequence: CDR1 MGHRA, CDR2 YSYEKL. The CDR3 sequence: CASSLDLFRAANEKLFF. CDR3 coding DNA: TGCGCCAGTAGCCTAGATTTATTCAGGGCGGCTAATGAAAAACTGTTTTTT.

Points on this clonotype: At one of its ends the junction is not consistent with the germline gene, which may arise from a read error. The rearrangement uses TRBV5-4 and TRBJ1-2; D remains ambiguous. Looked up from germline, CDR1 is SGHNT and CDR2 is YYREEE (reference sequence). This CDR3 has 14 residues. The CDR3 reads CTSSWVDPEYGYTF. The CDR3, as DNA: TGTACCAGCAGCTGGGTGGACCCCGAATATGGCTACACCTTC.

This clonotype was counted a single time. At one of its ends the junction is not consistent with the germline gene, which may arise from a read error. This chain joins TRBV20-1 and TRBJ2-5; the D gene is possibly TRBD1 (6 bases). The CDR3 loop spans 12 amino acids. The germline V gene encodes CDR1 DFQATT and CDR2 SNEGSKA (reference sequence). The CDR3 spells CAAKVGQETQYF. In DNA, the CDR3 is TGCGCTGCTAAAGTGGGACAAGAAACCCAGTACTTC.

As for this clonotype: At one of its ends the junction is not consistent with the germline gene, which may arise from a read error. The CDR3 protein is CIVETGANGKLFF. The CDR3, as DNA: TGCATTGTTGAAACAGGGGCGAATGGAAAACTGTTTTTT. This rearrangement joins TRBV29-1 to TRBJ1-4, with TRBD1 matching over 7 bases. The CDR3 totals 13 residues. Germline V CDR1 and CDR2: SQVTM, ANQGSEA.

Regarding this clonotype: A junction boundary mismatches the germline segment, possibly from a read error. The V gene is TRBV7-8, the J gene TRBJ2-6; possibly TRBD1 for D (6 bases). Germline values: CDR1 SGHVS, CDR2 FQNEAQ. The CDR3 consists of 15 residues. For the CDR3, the DNA is TGTGTCAGCAGCTTCAGGGGTGGTGGGGCCAACGTCCTGACTTTC. It specifies CVSSFRGGGANVLTF. Full variable domain (remainder filled in from reference TRBV7-8 and TRBJ2-6): GAGVSQSPRYKVAKRGQDVALRCDPISGHVSLFWYQQALGQGPEFLTYFQNEAQLDKSGLPSDRFFAERPEGSVSTLKIQRTQQEDSAVYLCVSSFRGGGANVLTFGAGSRLTVL.

As for this clonotype: A much larger clone is a single base away; this may be a read error. This rearrangement joins TRBV20-1 to TRBJ2-1; the D is unclear. CDR1 DFQATT and CDR2 SNEGSKA come from the germline V gene (reference sequence). CDR3 size: 14 residues. For the CDR3, the DNA is TGCAATGCTATGTGGTACCGCTCCTACAATGAGCAGTTCTTC. Protein: CNAMWYRSYNEQFF.

The table lists this clonotype with many counts. The chain combines TRBV20-1 with TRBJ2-5; 8 nucleotides match TRBD2. Germline CDR1 is DFQATT and CDR2 is SNEGSKA (reference sequence). Unmatched junction bases numbered 8, after V lost 6 bases and J lost 2 bases. This CDR3 comprises 14 residues. CDR3 bases: TGCAGTGCACATCTAGCGGGTGTTCAAGAGACCCAGTACTTC. It is translated as CSAHLAGVQETQYF.

In its sample, this clonotype was seen many times. The CDR3 sequence is CSASADFFQGTEAFF. CDR3 sequence (DNA): TGCAGTGCTTCCGCCGACTTTTTTCAGGGGACTGAAGCTTTCTTT. The genes are TRBV20-1 and TRBJ1-1, with D possibly TRBD1 on 6 matching bases. This CDR3 is 15 amino acids long. Deletions cut 5 bases from V and 5 bases from J, with 21 bases between. Germline V gene sequence: CDR1 DFQATT, CDR2 SNEGSKA (reference sequence).